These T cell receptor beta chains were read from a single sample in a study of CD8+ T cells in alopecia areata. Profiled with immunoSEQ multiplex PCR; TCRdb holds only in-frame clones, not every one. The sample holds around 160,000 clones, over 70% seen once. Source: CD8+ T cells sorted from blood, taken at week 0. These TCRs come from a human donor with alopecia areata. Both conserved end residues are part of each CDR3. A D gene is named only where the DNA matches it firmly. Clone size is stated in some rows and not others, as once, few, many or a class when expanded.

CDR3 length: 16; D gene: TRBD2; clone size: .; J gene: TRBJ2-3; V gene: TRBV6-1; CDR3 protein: CASSELAGGLTDTQYF; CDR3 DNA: TGTGCCAGCAGTGAACTAGCGGGGGGGCTCACAGATACGCAGTATTTT
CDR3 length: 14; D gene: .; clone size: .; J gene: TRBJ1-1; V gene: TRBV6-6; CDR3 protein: CASRTKGGVTEAFF; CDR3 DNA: TGTGCCAGCAGGACTAAGGGTGGGGTCACTGAAGCTTTCTTT
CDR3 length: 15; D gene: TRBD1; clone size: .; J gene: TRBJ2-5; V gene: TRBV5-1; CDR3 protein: CASSLDDRGLETQYF; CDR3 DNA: TGCGCCAGCAGCTTGGATGACAGGGGGCTAGAGACCCAGTACTTC
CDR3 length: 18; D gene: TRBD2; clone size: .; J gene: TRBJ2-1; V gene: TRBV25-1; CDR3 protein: CASIKRLAGISSYNEQFF; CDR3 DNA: TGTGCCAGCATAAAGAGACTAGCGGGTATAAGCTCCTACAATGAGCAGTTCTTC
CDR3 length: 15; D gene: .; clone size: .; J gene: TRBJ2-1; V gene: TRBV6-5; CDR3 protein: CASSSPDSSYNEQFF; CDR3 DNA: TGTGCCAGCAGTTCCCCAGACAGCTCCTACAATGAGCAGTTCTTC
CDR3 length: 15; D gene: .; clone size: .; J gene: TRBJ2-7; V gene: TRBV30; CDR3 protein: CAWSVLDRRPHEQYF; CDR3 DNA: TGTGCCTGGAGTGTACTGGACCGTCGTCCCCACGAGCAGTACTTC
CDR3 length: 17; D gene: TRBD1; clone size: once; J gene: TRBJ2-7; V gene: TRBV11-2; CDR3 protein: CASSLGLDRGRRNEQYF; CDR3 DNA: TGTGCCAGCAGCTTAGGATTGGACAGGGGGCGGAGGAACGAGCAGTACTTC
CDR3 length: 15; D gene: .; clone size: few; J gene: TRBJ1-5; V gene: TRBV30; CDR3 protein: CAWSVPDGSNQPQHF; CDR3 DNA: TGTGCCTGGAGTGTACCGGACGGGAGCAATCAGCCCCAGCATTTT
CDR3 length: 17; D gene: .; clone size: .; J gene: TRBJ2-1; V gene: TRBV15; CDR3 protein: CATSRDRGSGSYNEQFF; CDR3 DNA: TGTGCCACCAGCAGAGATCGTGGTAGCGGCTCCTACAATGAGCAGTTCTTC
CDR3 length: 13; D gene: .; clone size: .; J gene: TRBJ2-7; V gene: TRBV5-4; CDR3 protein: CASSPGALVEQYF; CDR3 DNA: TGTGCCAGCAGCCCGGGGGCGCTAGTCGAGCAGTACTTC
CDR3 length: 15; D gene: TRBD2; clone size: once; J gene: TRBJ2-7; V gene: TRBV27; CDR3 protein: CASSPGLAVSYEQYF; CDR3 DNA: TGTGCCAGCAGTCCGGGACTAGCGGTTTCCTACGAGCAGTACTTC
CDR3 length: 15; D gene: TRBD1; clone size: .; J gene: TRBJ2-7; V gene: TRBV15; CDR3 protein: CATSRDDRVPYEQYF; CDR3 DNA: TGTGCCACCAGCAGAGACGACAGGGTCCCCTACGAGCAGTACTTC
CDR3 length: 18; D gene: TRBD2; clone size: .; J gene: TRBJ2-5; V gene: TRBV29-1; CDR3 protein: CSVEEMTSGRNPGETQYF; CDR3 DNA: TGCAGCGTTGAAGAAATGACTAGCGGGAGGAATCCGGGAGAGACCCAGTACTTC
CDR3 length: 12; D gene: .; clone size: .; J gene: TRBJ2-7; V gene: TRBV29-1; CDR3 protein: CSVEGRAYEQYF; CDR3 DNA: TGCAGCGTTGAAGGGAGGGCCTACGAGCAGTACTTC
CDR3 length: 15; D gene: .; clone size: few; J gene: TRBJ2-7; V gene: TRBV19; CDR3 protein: CASSMGDIAQYEQYF; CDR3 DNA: TGTGCCAGTAGTATGGGGGACATCGCCCAATACGAGCAGTACTTC
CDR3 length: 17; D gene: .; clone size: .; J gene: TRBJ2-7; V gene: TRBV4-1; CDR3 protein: CASSPVGVRVDSYEQYF; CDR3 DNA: TGCGCCAGCAGCCCCGTCGGGGTACGGGTAGACTCCTACGAGCAGTACTTC
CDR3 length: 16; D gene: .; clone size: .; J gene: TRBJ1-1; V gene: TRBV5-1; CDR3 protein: CASSTYSGPRDTEAFF; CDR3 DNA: TGCGCCAGCTCAACCTACAGTGGGCCGAGGGACACTGAAGCTTTCTTT
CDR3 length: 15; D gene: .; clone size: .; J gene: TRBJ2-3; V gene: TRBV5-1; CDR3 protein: CASSPQPSGTDTQYF; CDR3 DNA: TGCGCCAGCAGCCCACAACCCAGTGGCACAGATACGCAGTATTTT
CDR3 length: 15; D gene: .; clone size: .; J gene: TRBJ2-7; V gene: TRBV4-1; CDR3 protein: CASSQTTYSSYEQYF; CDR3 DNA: TGCGCCAGCAGCCAGACGACTTATAGCTCCTACGAGCAGTACTTC
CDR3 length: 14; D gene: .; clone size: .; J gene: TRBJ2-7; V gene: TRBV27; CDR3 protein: CASSLSGRGYEQYF; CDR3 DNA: TGTGCCAGCAGCTTATCGGGACGGGGCTACGAGCAGTACTTC
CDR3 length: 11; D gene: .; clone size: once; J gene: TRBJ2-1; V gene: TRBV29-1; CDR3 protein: CSVEANNEQFF; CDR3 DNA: TGCAGCGTTGAAGCGAACAATGAGCAGTTCTTC
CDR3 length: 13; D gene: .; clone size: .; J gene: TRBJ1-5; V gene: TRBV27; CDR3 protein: CASSWSANQPQHF; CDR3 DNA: TGTGCCAGCAGTTGGAGCGCGAATCAGCCCCAGCATTTT